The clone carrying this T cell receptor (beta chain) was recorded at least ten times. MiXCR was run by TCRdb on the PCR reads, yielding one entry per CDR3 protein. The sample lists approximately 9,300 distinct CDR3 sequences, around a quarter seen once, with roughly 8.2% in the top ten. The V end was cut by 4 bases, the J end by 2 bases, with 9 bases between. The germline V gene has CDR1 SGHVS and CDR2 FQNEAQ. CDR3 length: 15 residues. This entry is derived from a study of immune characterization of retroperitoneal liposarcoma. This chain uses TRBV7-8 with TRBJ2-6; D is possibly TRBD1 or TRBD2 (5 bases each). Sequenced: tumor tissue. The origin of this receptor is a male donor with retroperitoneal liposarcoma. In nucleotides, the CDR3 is TGTGCCAGCAGCTCTTGGGGGACTGGGGCCAACGTCCTGACTTTC. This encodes CASSSWGTGANVLTF.